The text below deals with one T cell receptor beta chain. Its antigen is currently unknown. The entry originates in a study of vaccination effects on CD4 cells after COVID-19. Study-level findings and limits: Substantial clonal contraction characterized both infection- and vaccine-induced clones late after vaccination.

Using viral peptide pools, the ViraFEST assay grew out antigen-specific CD4+ T cells prior to sequencing. The culture ran for under eleven days, and then CD4+ T cells were isolated. Participants completed two doses of the BNT162b2 or mRNA-1273 vaccine. The healthy vaccine recipients, who had no prior SARS-CoV-2 infection, showed negative nucleocapsid antibodies. Wells of more than 1.5 million PBMC each were grown with 10 IU/ml IL-2 and 9.5 to 10 ug/ml peptides. Each culture had half its medium swapped for IL-2 medium on days 3 and 7. Only in-frame clones appear in the TCRdb table, and some are missing; sequencing was by immunoSEQ multiplex PCR. The data show nearly 30,000 clones, with 65% to 90% seen just once and about 5.7% held by the top ten. From germline, CDR1 is MNHEY and CDR2 SVGAGI. This CDR3 has 14 amino acids. The V segment lost 6 bases and the J segment 7 bases; nucleotides outside the gene matches: 8.

The clonotype comes from a human donor who received a COVID-19 vaccine. Some clones in this sample may be carry-over from other donors' samples. This chain links TRBV6-5 with TRBJ1-5; 8 bases map to TRBD1. The specimen was CD4+ T cells from PBMCs cultured with SARS-CoV-2 spike peptides, collected after COVID-19 vaccination. The DNA of the CDR3 is TGTGCCAGCAGGGACAGGGACCTATGGCAGCCCCAGCATTTT. This sequence encodes CASRDRDLWQPQHF.